This T cell receptor (beta chain) was recorded in a study of T cell responses to AZD1222 COVID-19 vaccine. Study findings and constraints: Spike regions recognized by vaccine-associated CD4 TCRs spanned the protein, led by 160-218 and 743-854. Possibly, clonal diversity was underestimated; donors were largely white British and included more females.

Points on this clone: What it recognizes is unknown.

Germline CDR1 is SGHKS and CDR2 is YYEKEE (reference sequence). V was pared by 0 bases and J by 4 bases, with 21 bases between. CDR3 length: 18 amino acids. Some clones are missing from TCRdb's copy, which holds only in-frame ones; the method was immunoSEQ multiplex PCR. The sample holds about 130,000 clones, 90% seen once. This TCR derives from an adult in good health. The chain employs TRBV5-5 and TRBJ2-3; D unclear. The sequenced sample was peripheral blood, obtained on day 0 of MenACWY control vaccination. In DNA, the CDR3 is TGTGCCAGCAGCTTGGCCCCCCTAGGGATACTTTCTCCAGATACGCAGTATTTT. Translating it yields CASSLAPLGILSPDTQYF.